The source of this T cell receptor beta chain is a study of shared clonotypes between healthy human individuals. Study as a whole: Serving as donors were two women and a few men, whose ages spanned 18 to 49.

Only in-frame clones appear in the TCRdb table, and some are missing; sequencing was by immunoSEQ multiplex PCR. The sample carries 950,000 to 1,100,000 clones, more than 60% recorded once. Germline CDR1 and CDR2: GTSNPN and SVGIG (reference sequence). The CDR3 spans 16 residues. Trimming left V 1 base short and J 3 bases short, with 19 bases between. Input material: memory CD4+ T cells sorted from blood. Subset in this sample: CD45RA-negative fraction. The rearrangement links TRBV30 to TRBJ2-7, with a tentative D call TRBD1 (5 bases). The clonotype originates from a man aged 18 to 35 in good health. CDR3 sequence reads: CAWSEKGARTNYEQYF. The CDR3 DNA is TGTGCCTGGAGTGAGAAAGGGGCCCGCACCAACTACGAGCAGTACTTC.